What follows are 19 T cell receptor beta chains derived from one specimen sequenced in a study of blood T cell repertoires in COVID-19 (dated by TCRdb to about 2020). The library relied on the immunoSEQ multiplex PCR assay. TCRdb took this table from immuneACCESS and kept in-frame rearrangements with V and J called. Such tables lack part of the clones; where checked against another copy, unresolved V genes explain under half of the gap, and the rest is unexplained. For this sample there are roughly 230,000 clones; around 81% appear just once. In total, the top ten clones hold approximately 4.8% of the sample. Sequenced: peripheral blood. All receptors come from a man aged 50-59 years with active or convalescent COVID-19.

The J gene is TRBJ2-2, the V gene TRBV4-2; D might be TRBD2 (5 bases). With 0 bases removed from V and 6 bases from J, the gap between germline ends came to 14 bases. Germline V gene sequence: CDR1 LGHNA, CDR2 YNFKEQ. The CDR3 is 16 residues long. CDR3 nucleotides: TGTGCCAGCAGCCAAGATCACGAGCCCGGGGCCGGGGAGCTGTTTTTT. Its translation: CASSQDHEPGAGELFF.

The rearrangement uses TRBV4-1 and TRBJ2-5; TRBD2 might be the D (6 bases). The V gene lost 1 base and the J gene lost 1 base, with 13 bases spanning the gap. CDR1 is MGHRA and CDR2 is YSYEKL in the germline V gene. The length of the CDR3 is 16 residues. The CDR3 region is CASSQAWGVLQETQYF. The CDR3 nucleotides read TGCGCCAGCAGCCAAGCTTGGGGGGTACTCCAAGAGACCCAGTACTTC.

The chain employs TRBV5-1 and TRBJ2-2; D perhaps matches TRBD2 (6 bases). The V end lost 2 bases, the J end lost 8 bases, and 13 bases lay between the germline ends. This CDR3 is built from 14 residues. Looked up from germline, CDR1 is SGHRS and CDR2 is YFSETQ. The CDR3 protein is CASSFGSHGGELFF. The CDR3 bases are TGCGCCAGCAGCTTCGGGAGTCACGGTGGGGAGCTGTTTTTT.

The chain employs TRBV6-2 or TRBV6-3 and TRBJ1-1; D remains ambiguous. This CDR3 spans 14 amino acids. Germline lookup yields CDR1 MNHEY and CDR2 SVGEGT. V lost 2 bases, J lost 4 bases, and 11 bases lay in between. CDR3 loop: CASSYLRGGTEAFF. The CDR3 DNA reads as TGTGCCAGCAGTTACCTTCGGGGAGGCACTGAAGCTTTCTTT.

This clone has just a few counts. This sequence joins TRBV19 and TRBJ2-7; 13 nucleotides match TRBD2. The V gene end was trimmed by 6 bases and the J gene end by 3 bases; junction bases not matched to a gene: 2. The CDR3 runs 14 residues. CDR1 LNHDA and CDR2 SQIVND come from the germline V gene (reference sequence). In nucleotides, the CDR3 is TGTGCCAGTAGACGACTAGCGGGGGGCTACGAGCAGTACTTC. It specifies CASRRLAGGYEQYF.

V usage is TRBV19 and J usage is TRBJ2-3, with 8 bases lining up with TRBD2. Germline V CDR1 and CDR2: LNHDA, SQIVND (reference sequence). Trimming cost V 4 bases and J 1 base; bases outside gene matches: 7. The CDR3 contains 16 residues. CDR3 in amino acids: CASSTKLAEGTDTQYF. The CDR3 DNA follows: TGTGCCAGTAGTACGAAACTAGCGGAGGGCACAGATACGCAGTATTTT.

CDR3 bases: TGTGCCAGCAGCCGAGGGGGATTCTATGGCTACACCTTC. Translating it yields CASSRGGFYGYTF. The chain joins TRBV28 to TRBJ1-2, with D possibly matching TRBD1 (6 bases). Germline V gene sequence: CDR1 MDHEN, CDR2 SYDVKM. Trimming stripped 6 bases from V and 4 bases from J, with 12 bases between. The CDR3 runs to 13 residues.

V gene TRBV10-2 combines with J gene TRBJ2-2; 11 bases match TRBD2. V was clipped by 7 bases and J by 7 bases; unmatched bases: 8. The CDR3 runs to 15 residues. The germline V gene has CDR1 WSHSY and CDR2 SAAADI. As DNA, the CDR3 is TGCGCCAGCACATTTAGCGGGGGGGATGTCGGGGAGCTGTTTTTT. It is translated as CASTFSGGDVGELFF.

This clone was recorded a few times. The DNA of the CDR3 is TGTGCCTGGACCAACGGGGGTAATCAGCCCCAGCATTTT. Protein product: CAWTNGGNQPQHF. The rearrangement joins TRBV30 to TRBJ1-5, with D possibly TRBD1 on 5 matching bases. This CDR3 has 13 residues. The germline V gene encodes CDR1 GTSNPN and CDR2 SVGIG (reference sequence). The ends were cut back, 4 bases at V and 4 bases at J, with 11 bases in the middle.

CDR3: CASSLGTGGSYEQYF. CDR3 sequence (DNA): TGTGCCAGCAGCTTAGGGACAGGGGGATCCTACGAGCAGTACTTC. The V call is TRBV12-1, the J call TRBJ2-7; the table names TRBD1, a call not compared with the DNA. TRBV12-1 is labeled a pseudogene. This CDR3 is 15 amino acids long.

This clone was seen only a few times. J is TRBJ1-1 and V is TRBV7-2; D is ambiguous. Deletions cut 3 bases from V and 4 bases from J, with 9 bases between. The CDR3 is 13 residues long. The germline gives CDR1 SGHTA, CDR2 FQGNSA. CDR3 protein: CASSFRVGTEAFF. Here the CDR3 DNA reads TGTGCCAGCAGCTTCCGGGTGGGCACTGAAGCTTTCTTT.

As for this clone: Other DNA variants within this sample encode the same CDR3. The CDR3 DNA reads TGCGCCAGCAGCTTGGTGGCAGGGGGCGGAAACACCATATATTTT. It codes for CASSLVAGGGNTIYF. J is TRBJ1-3 and V is TRBV5-1, with 8 bases that match TRBD1. The V and J ends lost 0 bases and 4 bases, in that order; junction bases with no gene match: 3. This CDR3 has 15 amino acids. CDR1 and CDR2 from the germline V gene are SGHRS and YFSETQ.

The chain couples TRBV5-6 to TRBJ1-2; TRBD1 aligns across 7 bases. Germline V lookup: CDR1 SGHDT, CDR2 YYEEEE. J was trimmed by 5 bases and V by 0 bases; bases with no gene match: 7. The CDR3 loop spans 15 amino acids. The CDR3: CASSLVTGVGYGYTF. CDR3 DNA sequence: TGTGCCAGCAGCTTGGTTACAGGGGTTGGGTATGGCTACACCTTC.

The V call is TRBV9, the J call TRBJ1-6; 7 nucleotides line up with TRBD1. CDR1 SGDLS and CDR2 YYNGEE come from the germline V gene. The J segment lost 9 bases and the V segment lost 3 bases, leaving 15 bases of the junction unmatched. The CDR3 is 17 amino acids. The CDR3 sequence: CASSERGGGELSSPLHF. CDR3 sequence (DNA): TGTGCCAGCAGCGAGCGAGGAGGGGGCGAATTAAGTTCACCCCTCCACTTT.

This rearrangement joins TRBV10-3 to TRBJ1-6, with D hard to call. The CDR3 runs 16 residues. CDR1 is ENHRY and CDR2 is SYGVKD in the germline V gene. The germline V and J ends were trimmed by 0 bases and 7 bases, with 13 bases remaining between them. The CDR3 loop is CAISESWGGRNSPLHF. CDR3 nucleotides: TGTGCCATCAGTGAGTCATGGGGAGGGAGGAATTCACCCCTCCACTTT.

In regard to this clone: Other nucleotide sequences in the sample specify the same CDR3. The J gene is TRBJ1-5, the V gene TRBV21-1; the table's D call TRBD1 went unverified against the DNA. TRBV21-1 is designated a pseudogene. CDR3 length: 16 residues. CDR3 nucleotide sequence: TGTGCCAGCAGCAAAGAGGGGGTGGGCGACAATCAGCCCCAGCATTTT. Translation: CASSKEGVGDNQPQHF.

The chain links TRBV11-3 to TRBJ2-3, with a weak D call TRBD2 (6 bases). The CDR3 contains 14 residues. CDR1 SGHNT and CDR2 YENEEA come from the germline V gene. Trimming left V 5 bases short and J 1 base short, with 10 bases between. The CDR3 protein is CASSGRDGTDTQYF. In DNA form, the CDR3 reads TGTGCCAGCAGCGGGCGGGATGGCACAGATACGCAGTATTTT.

The genes are TRBV4-2 and TRBJ1-4, with 11 bases identical to TRBD1. J lost 6 bases, V lost 5 bases, and 5 bases had no gene match. The germline gives CDR1 LGHNA, CDR2 YNFKEQ. The CDR3 covers 15 residues. CDR3 protein: CASSGTGGLDEKLFF. The CDR3 DNA reads TGTGCCAGCAGCGGGACAGGGGGTCTTGATGAAAAACTGTTTTTT.

This chain uses TRBV7-9 with TRBJ2-7, with unresolved D. Germline V gene lookup returns CDR1 SEHNR and CDR2 FQNEAQ (reference sequence). There are 12 residues in the CDR3. The V end was cut by 8 bases, the J end by 6 bases, with 14 bases between. The CDR3 sequence is CASRRSEAEQYF. The CDR3 region has the DNA TGTGCCAGCCGGCGGTCTGAGGCCGAGCAGTACTTC.